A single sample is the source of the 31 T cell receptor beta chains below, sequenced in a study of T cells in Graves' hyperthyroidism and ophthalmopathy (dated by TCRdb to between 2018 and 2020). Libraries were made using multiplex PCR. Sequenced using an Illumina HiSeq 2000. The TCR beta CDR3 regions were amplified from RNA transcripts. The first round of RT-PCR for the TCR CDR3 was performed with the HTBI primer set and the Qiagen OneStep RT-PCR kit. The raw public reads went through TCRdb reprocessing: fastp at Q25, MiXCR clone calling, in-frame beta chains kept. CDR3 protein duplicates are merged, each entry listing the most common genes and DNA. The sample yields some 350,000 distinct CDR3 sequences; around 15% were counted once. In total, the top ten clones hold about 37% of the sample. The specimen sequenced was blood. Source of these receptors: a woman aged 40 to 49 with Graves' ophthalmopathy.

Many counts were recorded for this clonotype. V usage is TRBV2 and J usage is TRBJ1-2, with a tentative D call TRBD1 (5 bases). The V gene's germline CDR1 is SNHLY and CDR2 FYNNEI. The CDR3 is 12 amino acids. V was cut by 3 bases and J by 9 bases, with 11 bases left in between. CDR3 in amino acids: CASSEGLRSYTF. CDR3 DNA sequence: TGTGCCAGCAGTGAGGGACTACGAAGCTACACCTTC.

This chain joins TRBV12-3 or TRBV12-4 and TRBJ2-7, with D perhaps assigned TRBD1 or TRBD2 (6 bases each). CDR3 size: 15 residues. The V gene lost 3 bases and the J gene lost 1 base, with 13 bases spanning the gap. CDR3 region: CASSFSGARSYEQYF. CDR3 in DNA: TGTGCCAGCAGTTTTTCGGGGGCCCGGTCCTACGAGCAGTACTTC.

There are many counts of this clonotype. The CDR3 coding sequence is TGTGCCAGCAGCACCGGACAGGGATCGGGAGGGGCCAACGTCCTGACTTTC. It specifies CASSTGQGSGGANVLTF. The V gene is TRBV11-2, the J gene TRBJ2-6; 8 positions agree with TRBD1. V dropped 5 bases and J dropped 4; count of bases not matched to a gene: 10. Germline loops: CDR1 SGHAT, CDR2 FQNNGV. The CDR3 is 17 residues long.

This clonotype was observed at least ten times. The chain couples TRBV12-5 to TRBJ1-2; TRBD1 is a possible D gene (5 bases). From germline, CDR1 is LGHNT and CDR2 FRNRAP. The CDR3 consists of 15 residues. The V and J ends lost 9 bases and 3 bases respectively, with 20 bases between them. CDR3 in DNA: TGTGCTAGCAAGATAGACAGTTTTCCTCACTATGGCTACACCTTC. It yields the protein CASKIDSFPHYGYTF.

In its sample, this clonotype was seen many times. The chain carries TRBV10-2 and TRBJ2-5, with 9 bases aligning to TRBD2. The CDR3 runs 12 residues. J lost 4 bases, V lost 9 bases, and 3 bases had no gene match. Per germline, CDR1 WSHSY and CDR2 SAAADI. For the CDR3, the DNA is TGCGCCAGTGCGACTAGCGGAGAGACCCAGTACTTC. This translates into CASATSGETQYF.

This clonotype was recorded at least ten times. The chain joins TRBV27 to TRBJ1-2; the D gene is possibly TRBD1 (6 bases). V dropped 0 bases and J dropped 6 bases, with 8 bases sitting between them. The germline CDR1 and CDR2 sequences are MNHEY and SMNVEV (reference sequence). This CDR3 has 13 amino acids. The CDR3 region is CASSLSTGNGYTF. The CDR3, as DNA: TGTGCCAGCAGTTTATCCACAGGGAATGGCTACACCTTC.

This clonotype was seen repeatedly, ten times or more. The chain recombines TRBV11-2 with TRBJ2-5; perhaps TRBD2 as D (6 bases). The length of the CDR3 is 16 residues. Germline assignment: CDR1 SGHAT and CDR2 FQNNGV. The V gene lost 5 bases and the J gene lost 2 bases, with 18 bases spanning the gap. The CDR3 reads CASSRGTGGPQETQYF. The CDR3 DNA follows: TGTGCCAGCAGCCGGGGGACGGGCGGTCCTCAAGAGACCCAGTACTTC.

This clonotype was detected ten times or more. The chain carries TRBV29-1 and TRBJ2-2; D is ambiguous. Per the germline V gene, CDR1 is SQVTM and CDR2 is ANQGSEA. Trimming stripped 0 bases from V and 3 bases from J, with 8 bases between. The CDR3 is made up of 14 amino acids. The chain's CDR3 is CSVEENLDTGELFF. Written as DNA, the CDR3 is TGCAGCGTTGAAGAAAACCTGGACACCGGGGAGCTGTTTTTT.

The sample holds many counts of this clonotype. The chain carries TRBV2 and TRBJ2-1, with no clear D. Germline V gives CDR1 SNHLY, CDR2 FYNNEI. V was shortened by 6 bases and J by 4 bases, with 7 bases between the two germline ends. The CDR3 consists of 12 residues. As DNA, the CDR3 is TGTGCCAGCAGCGCTGATTACAATGAGCAGTTCTTC. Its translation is CASSADYNEQFF.

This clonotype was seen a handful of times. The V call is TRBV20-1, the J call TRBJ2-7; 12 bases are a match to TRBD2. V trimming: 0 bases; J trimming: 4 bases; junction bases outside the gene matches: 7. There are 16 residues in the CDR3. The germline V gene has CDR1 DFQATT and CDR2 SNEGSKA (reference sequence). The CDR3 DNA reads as TGCAGTGCTAGAGATGTACTAGCGGGGGGTGGTTACGAGCAGTACTTC. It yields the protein CSARDVLAGGGYEQYF.

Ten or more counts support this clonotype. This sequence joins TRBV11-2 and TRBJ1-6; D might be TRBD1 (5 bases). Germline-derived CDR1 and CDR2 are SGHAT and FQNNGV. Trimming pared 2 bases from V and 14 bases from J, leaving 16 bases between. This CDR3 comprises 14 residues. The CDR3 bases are TGTGCCAGCAGCTTACGGGCCGGGGGAAGGACCCTCCACTTT. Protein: CASSLRAGGRTLHF.

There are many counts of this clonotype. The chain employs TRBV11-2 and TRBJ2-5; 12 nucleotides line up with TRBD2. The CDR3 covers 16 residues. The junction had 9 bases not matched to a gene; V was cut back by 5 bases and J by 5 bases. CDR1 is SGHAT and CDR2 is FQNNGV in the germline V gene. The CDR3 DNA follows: TGTGCCAGCAGCAGAGGACTAGCGGGGACTTTGGAGACCCAGTACTTC. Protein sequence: CASSRGLAGTLETQYF. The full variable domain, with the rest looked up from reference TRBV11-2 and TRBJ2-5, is EAGVAQSPRYKIIEKRQSVAFWCNPISGHATLYWYQQILGQGPKLLIQFQNNGVVDDSQLPKDRFSAERLKGVDSTLKIQPAKLEDSAVYLCASSRGLAGTLETQYFGPGTRLLVL.

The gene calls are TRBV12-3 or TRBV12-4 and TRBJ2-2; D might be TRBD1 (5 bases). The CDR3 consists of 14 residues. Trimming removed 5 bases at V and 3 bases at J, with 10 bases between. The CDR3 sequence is CASSTGWDTGELFF. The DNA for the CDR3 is TGTGCCAGCAGTACAGGATGGGACACCGGGGAGCTGTTTTTT.

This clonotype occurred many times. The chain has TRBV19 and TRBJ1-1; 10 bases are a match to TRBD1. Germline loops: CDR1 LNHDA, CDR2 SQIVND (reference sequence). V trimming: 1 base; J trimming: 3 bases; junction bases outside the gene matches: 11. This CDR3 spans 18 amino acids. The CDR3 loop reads CASSIGFRQGAQYTEAFF. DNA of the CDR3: TGTGCCAGTAGTATAGGCTTTCGACAGGGGGCTCAATACACTGAAGCTTTCTTT.

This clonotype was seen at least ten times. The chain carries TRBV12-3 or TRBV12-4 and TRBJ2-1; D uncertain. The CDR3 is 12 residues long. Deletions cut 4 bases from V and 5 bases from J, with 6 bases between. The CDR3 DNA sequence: TGTGCCAGCAGTTCACTACACAATGAGCAGTTCTTC. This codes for CASSSLHNEQFF.

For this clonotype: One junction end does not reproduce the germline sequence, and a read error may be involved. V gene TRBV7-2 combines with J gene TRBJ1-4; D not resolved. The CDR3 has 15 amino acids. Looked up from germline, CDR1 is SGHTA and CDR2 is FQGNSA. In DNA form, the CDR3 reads TGTGCCAGCAACCCTGACGGCTGGGGTAATGGAAAACTGTTTTTT. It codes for CASNPDGWGNGKLFF.

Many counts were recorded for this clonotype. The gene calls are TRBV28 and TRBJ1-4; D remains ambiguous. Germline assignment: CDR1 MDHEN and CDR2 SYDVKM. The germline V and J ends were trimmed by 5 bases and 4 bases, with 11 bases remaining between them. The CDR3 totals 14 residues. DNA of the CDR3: TGTGCCAGCAGTAGACCCGGATATAATGAAAAACTGTTTTTT. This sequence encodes CASSRPGYNEKLFF.

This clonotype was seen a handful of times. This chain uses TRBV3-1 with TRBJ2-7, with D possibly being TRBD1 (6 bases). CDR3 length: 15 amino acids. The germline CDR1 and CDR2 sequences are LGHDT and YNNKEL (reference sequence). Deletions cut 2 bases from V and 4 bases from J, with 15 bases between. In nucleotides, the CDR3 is TGTGCCAGCAGCCAATCAAACCTTCAGGGGTACGAGCAGTACTTC. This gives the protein CASSQSNLQGYEQYF.

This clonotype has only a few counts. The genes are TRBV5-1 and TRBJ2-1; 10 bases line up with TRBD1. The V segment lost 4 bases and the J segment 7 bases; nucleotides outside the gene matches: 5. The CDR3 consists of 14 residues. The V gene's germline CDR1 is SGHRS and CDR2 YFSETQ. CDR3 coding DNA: TGCGCCAGCAGCCGGGACAGGGGATGGAATGAGCAGTTCTTC. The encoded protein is CASSRDRGWNEQFF.

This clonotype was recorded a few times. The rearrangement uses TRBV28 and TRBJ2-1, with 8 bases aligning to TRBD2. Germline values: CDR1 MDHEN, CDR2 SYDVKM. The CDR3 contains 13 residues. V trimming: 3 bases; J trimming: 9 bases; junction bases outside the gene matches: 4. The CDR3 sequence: CASSFGTSIEQFF. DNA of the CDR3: TGTGCCAGCAGTTTTGGGACTAGTATTGAGCAGTTCTTC.

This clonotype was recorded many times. CDR3 bases: TGTGCCAGCAGCCTCATTACCCCCATTCAGTACTTC. It is translated as CASSLITPIQYF. The chain carries TRBV11-2 and TRBJ2-4; D call uncertain. The CDR3 extends over 12 amino acids. Trimming stripped 5 bases from V and 9 bases from J, with 11 bases between. Germline V gene sequence: CDR1 SGHAT, CDR2 FQNNGV.

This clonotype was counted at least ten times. In DNA, the CDR3 is TGTGCCAGCAGTAGGGGGGGGAATAGCAATCAGCCCCAGCATTTT. Its translation: CASSRGGNSNQPQHF. The chain has TRBV6-1 and TRBJ1-5, with D maybe TRBD1 (6 bases). The V and J ends lost 5 bases and 0 bases respectively, with 11 bases between them. The CDR3 spans 15 residues. Germline V gene sequence: CDR1 MNHNS, CDR2 SASEGT.

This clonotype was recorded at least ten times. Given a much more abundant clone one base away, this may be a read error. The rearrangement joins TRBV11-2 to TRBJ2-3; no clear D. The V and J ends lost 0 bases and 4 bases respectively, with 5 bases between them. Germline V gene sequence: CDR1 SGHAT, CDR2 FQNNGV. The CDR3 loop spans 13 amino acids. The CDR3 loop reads CASSLDSPDTQYF. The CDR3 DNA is TGTGCCAGCAGCTTAGACAGCCCAGATACGCAGTATTTT.

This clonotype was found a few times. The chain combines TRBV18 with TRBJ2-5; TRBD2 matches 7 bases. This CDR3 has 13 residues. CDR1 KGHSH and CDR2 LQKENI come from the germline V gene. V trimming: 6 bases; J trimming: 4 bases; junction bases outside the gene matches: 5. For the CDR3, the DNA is TGTGCCAGCTCGGGCGGGAGTAGAGAGACCCAGTACTTC. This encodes CASSGGSRETQYF.

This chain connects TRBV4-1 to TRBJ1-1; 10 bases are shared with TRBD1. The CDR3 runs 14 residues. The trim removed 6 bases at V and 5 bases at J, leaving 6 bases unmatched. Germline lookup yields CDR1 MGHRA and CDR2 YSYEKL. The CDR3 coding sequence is TGCGCCAGCAGGTGGACAGGGGGAGTAACTGAAGCTTTCTTT. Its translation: CASRWTGGVTEAFF.

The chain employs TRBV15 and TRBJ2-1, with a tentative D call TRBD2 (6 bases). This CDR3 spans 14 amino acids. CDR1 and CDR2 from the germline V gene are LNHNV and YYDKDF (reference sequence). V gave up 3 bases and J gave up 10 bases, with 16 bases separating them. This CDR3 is CATSRGREWAEQFF. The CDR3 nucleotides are TGTGCCACCAGCAGGGGACGGGAGTGGGCCGAGCAGTTCTTC.

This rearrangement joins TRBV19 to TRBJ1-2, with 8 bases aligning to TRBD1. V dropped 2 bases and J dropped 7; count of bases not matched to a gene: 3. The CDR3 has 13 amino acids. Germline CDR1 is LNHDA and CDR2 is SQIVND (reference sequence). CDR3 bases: TGTGCCAGTAGTATAACAGGGGGATCTGGCTACACCTTC. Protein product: CASSITGGSGYTF. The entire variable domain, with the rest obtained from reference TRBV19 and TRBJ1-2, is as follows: DGGITQSPKYLFRKEGQNVTLSCEQNLNHDAMYWYRQDPGQGLRLIYYSQIVNDFQKGDIAEGYSVSREKKESFPLTVTSAQKNPTAFYLCASSITGGSGYTFGSGTRLTVV.

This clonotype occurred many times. CDR3 in DNA: TGTGCCATCAGTGATTCTCCGGGACAGGGGGGTTATAGCAATCAGCCCCAGCATTTT. This sequence encodes CAISDSPGQGGYSNQPQHF. The chain couples TRBV10-3 to TRBJ1-5; 11 bases map to TRBD1. The CDR3 loop spans 19 amino acids. Germline-derived CDR1 and CDR2 are ENHRY and SYGVKD. The V segment lost 3 bases and the J segment 0 bases; nucleotides outside the gene matches: 10.

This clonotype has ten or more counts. The CDR3 spells CASKSVSGANVLTF. The DNA for the CDR3 is TGTGCCAGCAAGTCAGTCTCCGGGGCCAACGTCCTGACTTTC. The chain combines TRBV6-1 with TRBJ2-6; unclear D gene. V was cut by 7 bases and J by 4 bases, with 11 bases left in between. This CDR3 is 14 amino acids long. Germline loops: CDR1 MNHNS, CDR2 SASEGT.

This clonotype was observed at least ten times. The CDR3 reads CASSYSVAGTEAFF. CDR3 DNA sequence: TGTGCCAGCAGTTACTCGGTAGCTGGGACTGAAGCTTTCTTT. The chain joins TRBV6-6 to TRBJ1-1; D unresolved. This CDR3 has 14 residues. Germline lookup yields CDR1 MNHNY and CDR2 SVGAGI (reference sequence). Trimming removed 0 bases at V and 5 bases at J, with 10 bases between.

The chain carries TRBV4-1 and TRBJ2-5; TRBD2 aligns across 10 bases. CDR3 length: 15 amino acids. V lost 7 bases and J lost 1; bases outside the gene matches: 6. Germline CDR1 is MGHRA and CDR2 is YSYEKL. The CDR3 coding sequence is TGCGCCAGCACTCCCACTAGCGGGATCCAAGAGACCCAGTACTTC. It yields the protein CASTPTSGIQETQYF.